A single sample gave rise to the 22 T cell receptor beta chains below, sequenced in a study of control samples from healthy donors and cancer patients. Clones were read by immunoSEQ multiplex PCR, and TCRdb kept only the in-frame ones, dropping some. The table includes some 99,000 clones, about 89% detected once. The material sequenced was blood. The source of these receptors is a woman in her forties or fifties in good health.

J is TRBJ2-5 and V is TRBV7-3; D ambiguous. This CDR3 is built from 13 residues. Trimming pared 5 bases from V and 5 bases from J, leaving 12 bases between. Germline CDR1 SGHTA, CDR2 FQGTGA. The CDR3 spells CASSQVSWETQYF. CDR3 nucleotide sequence: TGTGCCAGCAGCCAAGTCTCGTGGGAGACCCAGTACTTC. Combining the CDR3 with reference TRBV7-3 and TRBJ2-5 gives the whole variable domain GAGVSQTPSNKVTEKGKYVELRCDPISGHTALYWYRQSLGQGPEFLIYFQGTGAADDSGLPNDRFFAVRPEGSVSTLKIQRTERGDSAVYLCASSQVSWETQYFGPGTRLLVL.

This chain links TRBV5-1 with TRBJ1-6; D not certain. Trimming took off 4 bases at V and 7 bases at J, with 9 bases between the two ends. Germline assignment: CDR1 SGHRS and CDR2 YFSETQ. The CDR3 is 13 amino acids. In nucleotides, the CDR3 is TGCGCCAGCAGCCAGTACATAAATTCACCCCTCCACTTT. This gives the protein CASSQYINSPLHF. The full variable domain, rest sourced from reference TRBV5-1 and TRBJ1-6, is KAGVTQTPRYLIKTRGQQVTLSCSPISGHRSVSWYQQTPGQGLQFLFEYFSETQRNKGNFPGRFSGRQFSNSRSEMNVSTLELGDSALYLCASSQYINSPLHFGNGTRLTVT.

This chain connects TRBV5-1 to TRBJ2-2; 9 nucleotides match TRBD1. The CDR3 spans 17 residues. V lost 2 bases, J lost 1 base, and 6 bases stayed unmatched. Germline V gene sequence: CDR1 SGHRS, CDR2 YFSETQ. The CDR3 loop is CASSLATGGQNTGELFF. The CDR3 DNA reads as TGCGCCAGCAGCTTAGCCACAGGGGGCCAGAACACCGGGGAGCTGTTTTTT.

CDR3 sequence reads: CASINRPADYGYTF. The CDR3 nucleotides are TGTGCCAGCATAAACAGGCCCGCTGACTATGGCTACACCTTC. The V call is TRBV2, the J call TRBJ1-2; D may be TRBD1 (5 bases). The germline CDR1 and CDR2 sequences are SNHLY and FYNNEI. This CDR3 is 14 amino acids long. Between the trimmed V and J ends, which lost 7 bases and 3 bases, there was a span of 15 bases. Using reference TRBV2 and TRBJ1-2 for the parts outside the CDR3, the full variable domain is EPEVTQTPSHQVTQMGQEVILRCVPISNHLYFYWYRQILGQKVEFLVSFYNNEISEKSEIFDDQFSVERPDGSNFTLKIRSTKLEDSAMYFCASINRPADYGYTFGSGTRLTVV.

This clone was counted a single time. This chain joins TRBV4-1 and TRBJ1-2, with D tentatively TRBD1 (6 bases). The germline V gene has CDR1 MGHRA and CDR2 YSYEKL. The V and J ends lost 1 base and 6 bases respectively, with 18 bases between them. This CDR3 comprises 16 residues. CDR3 nucleotide sequence: TGCGCCAGCAGCCAAGGTTCCAGGGGTCGGCAGGATGGCTACACCTTC. Its translation: CASSQGSRGRQDGYTF.

The chain carries TRBV9 and TRBJ2-1, with D maybe TRBD2 (6 bases). V lost 4 bases and J lost 5, with 13 bases in between. The germline CDR1 and CDR2 sequences are SGDLS and YYNGEE. The CDR3 totals 14 residues. CDR3 region: CASSPTWGDNEQFF. CDR3 coding DNA: TGTGCCAGCAGCCCTACTTGGGGGGACAATGAGCAGTTCTTC.

This chain connects TRBV5-4 to TRBJ1-4, with D perhaps TRBD1 (6 bases). V lost 3 bases, J lost 6 bases, and 6 bases lay in between. Germline CDR1 and CDR2: SGHNT and YYREEE (reference sequence). The CDR3 sequence is 12 residues long. The CDR3 protein is CASSSGDEKLFF. The CDR3 DNA reads as TGTGCCAGCAGCTCAGGGGATGAAAAACTGTTTTTT.

This chain connects TRBV4-3 to TRBJ2-4; TRBD2 aligns across 10 bases. The J segment lost 8 bases and the V segment lost 4 bases, leaving 8 bases of the junction unmatched. CDR1 LGHNA and CDR2 YSLEER come from the germline V gene. The CDR3 spans 15 residues. CDR3 loop: CASSPEREGYDIQYF. The DNA for the CDR3 is TGCGCCAGCAGCCCGGAGCGGGAGGGTTACGACATTCAGTACTTC.

The chain carries TRBV29-1 and TRBJ1-2, with 7 bases that match TRBD1. J gave up 4 bases and V 8 bases, and 7 bases lay outside the gene matches. Germline CDR1 SQVTM, CDR2 ANQGSEA. The CDR3 covers 12 residues. CDR3 sequence (DNA): TGCAGCTTTACCGGGACAGCCTATGGCTACACCTTC. This gives the protein CSFTGTAYGYTF.

This clone has a single count. CDR3 protein: CASSKVTITGELFF. CDR3 DNA sequence: TGTGCCAGCAGCAAAGTTACTATAACCGGGGAGCTGTTTTTT. The chain has TRBV21-1 and TRBJ2-2; TRBD2 was called by the table and not checked on the DNA. TRBV21-1 is deemed a pseudogene. The CDR3 runs to 14 residues.

The chain carries TRBV14 and TRBJ1-3; no reliable D call. The length of the CDR3 is 14 residues. The V end lost 4 bases, the J end lost 0 bases, and 7 bases lay between the germline ends. Germline V gene data show CDR1 as SGHDN and CDR2 as FVKESK. The chain's CDR3 is CASSPRASGNTIYF. In DNA, the CDR3 is TGTGCCAGCAGCCCACGGGCCTCTGGAAACACCATATATTTT.

The table lists this clone with a few counts. The chain carries TRBV4-3 and TRBJ1-5; tentatively, D is TRBD1 (6 bases). There are 17 residues in the CDR3. CDR1 LGHNA and CDR2 YSLEER come from the germline V gene. V was trimmed by 0 bases and J by 9 bases, leaving 21 bases between them. CDR3: CASSQDVSAVGGLPQHF. DNA of the CDR3: TGCGCCAGCAGCCAAGATGTTAGTGCGGTGGGGGGGCTGCCCCAGCATTTT.

The chain combines TRBV19 with TRBJ1-2; a possible D gene is TRBD1 (6 bases). Germline-derived CDR1 and CDR2 are LNHDA and SQIVND (reference sequence). The CDR3 contains 15 residues. The V end was cut by 6 bases, the J end by 6 bases, with 20 bases between. The CDR3 loop reads CASSPDSGIGNGYTF. CDR3 nucleotide sequence: TGTGCCAGTAGCCCGGACAGCGGAATAGGTAATGGCTACACCTTC.

The CDR3 DNA sequence: TGTGCCAGCAGCCCTCGGGGGGCGGGAGGGGCCAACGTCCTGACTTTC. Amino acid sequence: CASSPRGAGGANVLTF. This chain joins TRBV27 and TRBJ2-6; D is possibly TRBD2 (7 bases). The CDR3 has 16 residues. Germline V gene data show CDR1 as MNHEY and CDR2 as SMNVEV (reference sequence). The V end was cut by 6 bases, the J end by 4 bases, with 16 bases between.

The gene calls are TRBV30 and TRBJ2-3; 10 bases agree with TRBD2. From germline, CDR1 is GTSNPN and CDR2 SVGIG (reference sequence). Trimming at V came to 2 bases and at J to 6 bases, leaving 8 bases not matched to a gene. The CDR3 length is 15 residues. CDR3 loop: CAWSRVAGGPDTQYF. As DNA, the CDR3 is TGTGCCTGGAGTCGGGTAGCGGGGGGCCCCGATACGCAGTATTTT.

The chain joins TRBV7-8 to TRBJ1-5; D is perhaps TRBD1 (6 bases). The CDR3 consists of 16 residues. The germline CDR1 and CDR2 sequences are SGHVS and FQNEAQ. V lost 2 bases, J lost 4 bases, and 15 bases lay in between. CDR3 loop: CASSLPTTGRNQPQHF. The CDR3 bases are TGTGCCAGCAGCTTACCAACGACAGGAAGGAATCAGCCCCAGCATTTT.

The V call is TRBV7-3, the J call TRBJ2-1, with D tentatively TRBD1 or TRBD2 (5 bases each). The CDR3 is 15 residues long. Trimming took off 2 bases at V and 6 bases at J, with 14 bases between the two ends. Germline lookup yields CDR1 SGHTA and CDR2 FQGTGA. CDR3: CASSLAPGTPNEQFF. The DNA for the CDR3 is TGTGCCAGCAGCTTAGCTCCCGGGACGCCCAATGAGCAGTTCTTC.

The chain uses TRBV11-2 and TRBJ2-7; D ambiguous. CDR1 is SGHAT, CDR2 FQNNGV, per germline. V was clipped by 4 bases and J by 6 bases, with 16 bases between them. CDR3 size: 14 residues. The CDR3 is CASSSYYPTGEQYF. CDR3 nucleotide sequence: TGTGCCAGCAGCTCATACTACCCTACGGGCGAGCAGTACTTC.

The chain couples TRBV9 to TRBJ2-3; TRBD2 agrees at 7 bases. CDR1 is SGDLS, CDR2 YYNGEE, per germline. V was pared by 0 bases and J by 0 bases, with 10 bases of the junction left unmatched. This CDR3 comprises 18 residues. This chain's CDR3 is CASSVGGAGSTSTDTQYF. The CDR3 DNA follows: TGTGCCAGCAGCGTAGGGGGAGCGGGGAGCACTAGCACAGATACGCAGTATTTT.

V and J are TRBV24-1 and TRBJ1-1, with TRBD1 identical over 11 bases. The germline gives CDR1 KGHDR, CDR2 SFDVKD. V shed 4 bases and J 5 bases; nucleotides not matched to a gene: 5. The CDR3 covers 15 residues. The CDR3 loop is CATSESGQGATEAFF. In nucleotides, the CDR3 is TGTGCCACCAGTGAGTCCGGACAGGGGGCTACTGAAGCTTTCTTT.

V is TRBV6-2 or TRBV6-3 and J is TRBJ2-1; perhaps TRBD2 as D (6 bases). The germline CDR1 and CDR2 sequences are MNHEY and SVGEGT. The CDR3 has 17 residues. The ends were cut back, 0 bases at V and 4 bases at J, with 16 bases in the middle. The CDR3 loop reads CASSYSPSEPLYNEQFF. For the CDR3, the DNA is TGTGCCAGCAGTTACTCACCTAGCGAACCTTTGTACAATGAGCAGTTCTTC.

J is TRBJ2-7 and V is TRBV27; D may be TRBD1 (6 bases). Germline V lookup: CDR1 MNHEY, CDR2 SMNVEV (reference sequence). V was shortened by 6 bases and J by 6 bases, with 12 bases between the two germline ends. CDR3 length: 12 residues. This CDR3 reads CASRGGAIEQYF. The DNA of the CDR3 is TGTGCCAGCAGAGGGGGTGCGATCGAGCAGTACTTC.